This TCR beta chain was documented in a study of shared clonotypes between healthy human individuals. Here immunoSEQ multiplex PCR was the method, and the copy in TCRdb shows in-frame clones only, minus some. The data show over 150,000 clones, approximately 62% seen once. Source material: memory CD4+ T cells sorted from blood. Subset described: CD45RA-negative fraction. This TCR was sampled from a young man in good health.

The CDR3 is CASTRGSSEQYF. CDR3 sequence (DNA): TGTGCCAGCACTCGCGGGAGCAGCGAGCAGTACTTC. The V call is TRBV2, the J call TRBJ2-7, with TRBD2 matching over 7 bases. The V gene end was trimmed by 7 bases and the J gene end by 6 bases; junction bases not matched to a gene: 6. From germline, CDR1 is SNHLY and CDR2 FYNNEI. This CDR3 comprises 12 residues.